This is a list of T cell receptor beta chains from one sample in a study of blood T cell repertoires in COVID-19. TCRdb keeps only in-frame clones here, not all; method: immunoSEQ multiplex PCR. Of 300,000 to 350,000 clones in the sample, 80% to 90% are singletons; the top ten hold about 2%. Sequencing was done on a sample of PBMCs or T cells enriched from blood (not recorded which). These TCRs come from a man aged 30 to 45 who had recovered from COVID-19. The CDR3 runs from the conserved cysteine through the conserved F or W. D genes are given only for firm matches. Not every row has a clone size; where given, it reads once, few, many or a size class.

J | D | V | size | DNA | CDR3
TRBJ2-3 | - | TRBV5-1 | - | TGCGCCAGCAGCGAACTAGCTGCCCCCACAGATACGCAGTATTTT | CASSELAAPTDTQYF
TRBJ1-1 | - | TRBV7-6 | - | TGTGCCAGCAGCAAATCAGGGGTTAGGAACACTGAAGCTTTCTTT | CASSKSGVRNTEAFF
TRBJ2-1 | TRBD1 | TRBV2 | - | TGTGCCAGCAGTAACGACATAGGGGGCCCCTACAATGAGCAGTTCTTC | CASSNDIGGPYNEQFF
TRBJ2-2 | TRBD1 | TRBV7-8 | - | TGTGCCAGCAGCTTCACGAGGACAGGGGGCGCAACCGGGGAGCTGTTTTTT | CASSFTRTGGATGELFF
TRBJ2-2 | - | TRBV10-1 | few | TGCGCCAGCAGGGCAGGTAGTAGCGGAGACACCGGGGAGCTGTTTTTT | CASRAGSSGDTGELFF
TRBJ1-2 | - | TRBV9 | - | TGTGCCAGCAGCCCCTTCGATGCTGGGGGGGCTGGCTACACCTTC | CASSPFDAGGAGYTF
TRBJ2-5 | TRBD1 | TRBV7-3 | once | TGTGCCAGCAGCTGGACAGGGGGCGGTGAGACCCAGTACTTC | CASSWTGGGETQYF
TRBJ2-3 | TRBD2 | TRBV6-1 | - | TGTGCCAGCAGTGAACTAGCGGACACCACGCAGTATTTT | CASSELADTTQYF
TRBJ1-2 | TRBD1 | TRBV7-8 | - | TGTGCCAGCAGCCGAGACGGGACAGGGCGCGGCTACACCTTC | CASSRDGTGRGYTF
TRBJ1-6 | - | TRBV4-1 | few | TGCGCCAGCAATGGACATAACACACCCCTCCACTTT | CASNGHNTPLHF
TRBJ2-7 | - | TRBV4-1 | - | TGCGCCAGCAGCCCGCCGGGGGACGTTCCTTCCTACGAGCAGTACTTC | CASSPPGDVPSYEQYF
TRBJ2-1 | - | TRBV4-2 | - | TGTGCCAGCAGCCAAGATTTGACCTATGCGGCCTACAATGAGCAGTTCTTC | CASSQDLTYAAYNEQFF
TRBJ2-5 | - | TRBV7-3 | - | TGTGCCAGCAGCTTGGGGGCCCAAGAGACCCAGTACTTC | CASSLGAQETQYF
TRBJ2-7 | - | TRBV12-3/TRBV12-4 | - | TGTGCCAGCAGTTCGGGAGAGGTGTACGAGCAGTACTTC | CASSSGEVYEQYF
TRBJ2-1 | - | TRBV7-3 | - | TGTGCCAGCAGCCCCAGCCGGGACTCTATCAATGAGCAGTTCTTC | CASSPSRDSINEQFF
TRBJ1-6 | - | TRBV11-2 | - | TGTGCCAGCAGCCCGGCCCTACACAGGGTGGATTCACCCCTCCACTTT | CASSPALHRVDSPLHF
TRBJ1-2 | - | TRBV19 | - | TGTGCCAGTAGTATGCAGGGGCGGTACACATATGGCTACACCTTC | CASSMQGRYTYGYTF
TRBJ2-7 | TRBD2 | TRBV19 | - | TGTGCCAGTAGTAGGACTAGCGGGGGCGAGCAGTACTTC | CASSRTSGGEQYF
TRBJ2-2 | TRBD2 | TRBV5-4 | - | TGTGCCAGCAGCTTGCCTAGCGGGGGGGCACCCACCGGGGAGCTGTTTTTT | CASSLPSGGAPTGELFF
TRBJ1-2 | - | TRBV15 | - | TGTGCCACCAGCAGCCAATCGTGGACGGGAGCTAACTATGGCTACACCTTC | CATSSQSWTGANYGYTF
TRBJ2-5 | TRBD2 | TRBV4-1 | - | TGCGCCAGCAGGAAGGGACTAGCGGGGGAAGAGACCCAGTACTTC | CASRKGLAGEETQYF
TRBJ1-4 | - | TRBV5-4 | - | TGTGCCAGCAGCTTGAGCACTTCGAGGGCAGTTGGTGAAAAACTGTTTTTT | CASSLSTSRAVGEKLFF
TRBJ1-1 | - | TRBV4-3 | - | TGCGCCAGCAGCCAATCTACTGGCACTGAAGCTTTCTTT | CASSQSTGTEAFF
TRBJ2-7 | - | TRBV4-2 | - | TGTGCCAGCAGCCAAGATTATCGGGAAGAGAGGGAGCAGTACTTC | CASSQDYREEREQYF
TRBJ2-1 | TRBD1 | TRBV14 | - | TGTGCCAGCAGCCAAGAACAGGGGTGGTACAATGAGCAGTTCTTC | CASSQEQGWYNEQFF
TRBJ2-5 | TRBD1 | TRBV10-1 | - | TGCGCCAGCAGATCCGGGACAGGGCCCCAAGAGACCCAGTACTTC | CASRSGTGPQETQYF
TRBJ1-6 | TRBD1 | TRBV27 | - | TGTGCCTCCGGGGGTGGGACAGTAAATTCACCCCTCCACTTT | CASGGGTVNSPLHF
TRBJ2-2 | - | TRBV2 | - | TGTGCCAGCAGTCGCCGCGGAAACACCGGGGAGCTGTTTTTT | CASSRRGNTGELFF
TRBJ1-5 | TRBD1 | TRBV5-6 | - | TGTGCCAGCAGCCCTGACAGGGGTCGACAGCCCCAGCATTTT | CASSPDRGRQPQHF
TRBJ1-1 | TRBD1 | TRBV5-1 | - | TGCGCCAGCAGCCGGGACAGGGAAGAAGGGACTGAAGCTTTCTTT | CASSRDREEGTEAFF
TRBJ1-5 | TRBD1 | TRBV6-5 | once | TGTGCCAGCAGTTCAGGGGGAAAAGGGCATCAGCCCCAGCATTTT | CASSSGGKGHQPQHF
TRBJ1-6 | - | TRBV18 | - | TGTGCCAGCTCACAAGACATTAACAATTCACCCCTCCACTTT | CASSQDINNSPLHF
TRBJ1-1 | - | TRBV24-1 | - | TGTGCCACCAGTGATTTCTGGAACACTGAAGCTTTCTTT | CATSDFWNTEAFF
TRBJ1-2 | TRBD1 | TRBV9 | - | TGTGCCAGCAGCCCGACAGGGGCTCCCAACTATGGCTACACCTTC | CASSPTGAPNYGYTF
TRBJ2-3 | - | TRBV11-3 | - | TGTGCCAGCAGCTTGGACTCAGATACGCAGTATTTT | CASSLDSDTQYF
TRBJ2-1 | TRBD2 | TRBV5-1 | - | TGCGCCAGCAGCTTGGGTAGCGGGGGGGCACAAGAGCAGTTCTTC | CASSLGSGGAQEQFF
TRBJ1-5 | - | TRBV18 | - | TGTGCCAGCTCAGATCAGGGGAATCAGCCCCAGCATTTT | CASSDQGNQPQHF
TRBJ2-5 | - | TRBV3-1/TRBV3-2 | - | TGTGCCAGCAGCCAAGAGAGCGTTAGGGGGACCCAGTACTTC | CASSQESVRGTQYF
TRBJ2-5 | - | TRBV3-1/TRBV3-2 | - | TGTGCCAGCAGCCAAGTCCGGGGGATCCACTCAGAGTACTTC | CASSQVRGIHSEYF
TRBJ1-2 | - | TRBV12-3/TRBV12-4 | - | TGTGCCAGCAGTCCCGTAGGGGACTATGGCTACACCTTC | CASSPVGDYGYTF
TRBJ2-7 | - | TRBV6-5 | - | TGTGCCAGTTCCAACCAGAACTCCTACGAGCAGTACTTC | CASSNQNSYEQYF
TRBJ2-2 | TRBD1 | TRBV19 | once | TGTGCCAGTCGAAAAAGGACAGGGGAAACCGGGGAGCTGTTTTTT | CASRKRTGETGELFF
TRBJ1-3 | - | TRBV6-1 | few | TGTGCCAGCAGTGACAGGATCTCTGGAAACACCATATATTTT | CASSDRISGNTIYF
TRBJ1-4 | - | TRBV11-2 | - | TGTGCCAGCAGCTTAGGCATACAGCAGAAACTGTTTTTT | CASSLGIQQKLFF
TRBJ2-1 | TRBD2 | TRBV9 | - | TGTGCCAGCAGCGTGTCGGGGGGGCTCTACAATGAGCAGTTCTTC | CASSVSGGLYNEQFF
TRBJ2-7 | - | TRBV7-9 | - | TGTGCCAGCAGCAACAATAGGTGGGGGGACTTTACCTACGAGCAGTACTTC | CASSNNRWGDFTYEQYF
TRBJ1-6 | - | TRBV10-3 | - | TGTGCCATCAGTGAATCCGCGGGTAACTCGGTTTCACCCCTCCACTTT | CAISESAGNSVSPLHF
TRBJ1-1 | - | TRBV9 | - | TGTGCCAGCAGCGTAGGGCAGGGGACTGAAGCTTTCTTT | CASSVGQGTEAFF
TRBJ2-1 | - | TRBV3-1/TRBV3-2 | once | TGTGCCAGCAGCCAAGGTACGAGCAATGAGCAGTTCTTC | CASSQGTSNEQFF
TRBJ2-3 | - | TRBV4-2 | - | TGTGCCAGCAGCCAATCCAGGGTTCCTGATACGCAGTATTTT | CASSQSRVPDTQYF
TRBJ1-2 | - | TRBV2 | - | TGTGCCAGCATCGGAGGGCCTTACTACACCTTC | CASIGGPYYTF
TRBJ1-5 | - | TRBV4-1 | - | TGCGCCAGCAGCCGATTTACTAATCAGCCCCAGCATTTT | CASSRFTNQPQHF
TRBJ2-2 | TRBD2 | TRBV11-3 | - | TGTGCCAGCAGCCGGGGACTAGCGGGGAACACCGGGGAGCTGTTTTTT | CASSRGLAGNTGELFF